A selection of T cell receptor beta chains follows, all from one sample in a study of OX40 agonist ivuxolimab in advanced cancers. Sequenced by immunoSEQ multiplex PCR; TCRdb stores in-frame clones only, minus some. The sample gives some 10,000 clones, 80% to 90% of which show up once; 9.2% is in the top ten. Sequencing was performed on CD4+ or CD8+ T cells sorted from blood, taken in a trial of the OX40 agonist ivuxolimab. These receptors were taken from an adult with an advanced solid tumor such as melanoma, head and neck, liver or kidney cancer. CDR3s include the opening cysteine and the closing phenylalanine or tryptophan. The D gene is left open where the match is weak. Size is stated for part of the rows, as once, few or many counts, or as a class when the clone is expanded.

j_call d_call v_call clone_size cdr3_nt cdr3_aa
TRBJ1-2 TRBD1 TRBV11-2 - TGTGCCAGCAGCTTAGCGACAGGGGGCGCGGGTGGCTACACCTTC CASSLATGGAGGYTF
TRBJ2-7 - TRBV6-5 - TGTGCCAGCAGTGAACCAGGCTACGAGCAGTACTTC CASSEPGYEQYF
TRBJ2-1 TRBD1 TRBV7-9 - TGTGCCAGCAGCTCCCAGGGGGTCATCAATGAGCAGTTCTTC CASSSQGVINEQFF
TRBJ2-7 - TRBV30 - TGTGCCTGGAGTGGGGGCGGTTCCCTCTACGAGCAGTACTTC CAWSGGGSLYEQYF
TRBJ2-1 TRBD2 TRBV5-4 once TGTGCCAGCAGCCAGGGGACTAGCGGAGTCTCCTACAATGAGCAGTTCTTC CASSQGTSGVSYNEQFF
TRBJ1-5 - TRBV4-1 - TGCGCCAGCAGCCAAGATGGCAGCCTGCGGGCCCAGCATTTT CASSQDGSLRAQHF
TRBJ2-7 - TRBV9 - TGTGCCAGCAGCGTAGGGGGGAATCTCCGCGAGCAGTACTTC CASSVGGNLREQYF
TRBJ2-1 TRBD2 TRBV5-1 - TGCGCCAGCAGCATTCCTAGCGGGGGGTACAATGAGCAGTTCTTC CASSIPSGGYNEQFF
TRBJ2-1 TRBD2 TRBV4-1 - TGCGCCAGCAGCCAAGGGACTAGCGGGGGGGCGTACAATGAGCAGTTCTTC CASSQGTSGGAYNEQFF
TRBJ2-1 TRBD2 TRBV13 - TGTGCCAGCAGCTTCACGGCTAGCGGGATGCATGAGCAGTTCTTC CASSFTASGMHEQFF
TRBJ2-3 TRBD1 TRBV4-1 - TGCGCCAGCAGCCAAGAAGGACAGGGCAAAGATACGCAGTATTTT CASSQEGQGKDTQYF
TRBJ2-1 - TRBV19 once TGTGCCAGTAGTATAGGGCTCTACAATGAGCAGTTCTTC CASSIGLYNEQFF
TRBJ1-1 - TRBV4-1 few TGCGCCAGCGCGGGATACACTGAAGCTTTCTTT CASAGYTEAFF
TRBJ1-2 - TRBV27 - TGTGCCAGCAGTTTGGCCAGAACTTATACCTATGGCTACACCTTC CASSLARTYTYGYTF
TRBJ2-1 - TRBV11-2 - TGTGCCAGCAGCCCCTGGGGAAATGAGCAGTTCTTC CASSPWGNEQFF
TRBJ1-2 TRBD1 TRBV14 - TGTGCCAGCAGCCAAGATAACCCCACAGGGGGTAACGGTGGCTACACCTTC CASSQDNPTGGNGGYTF
TRBJ1-2 - TRBV4-3 once TGCGCCAGCAGCCGTCGAAAGACCTATGGCTACACCTTC CASSRRKTYGYTF
TRBJ2-5 - TRBV5-4 - TGTGCCAGCAGCTTGGACTATGGGGAGACCCAGTACTTC CASSLDYGETQYF
TRBJ2-3 TRBD1 TRBV5-1 - TGCGCCAGCAGCCTGGGACAGGGGAATGCAGATACGCAGTATTTT CASSLGQGNADTQYF
TRBJ2-7 - TRBV7-3 - TGTGCCAGCAGCTTAAGGTCAGGGTACGAGCAGTACTTC CASSLRSGYEQYF
TRBJ2-7 - TRBV6-8 once TGTGCCAGCGCGGACAGCTACGAGCAGTACTTC CASADSYEQYF
TRBJ2-7 - TRBV10-1 once TGCGCCAGCAGCTCAGGGCAGAGCTACGAGCAGTACTTC CASSSGQSYEQYF
TRBJ2-7 - TRBV19 - TGTGCCAGTAGTAAGAGCTGGGGGGAGCAGTACTTC CASSKSWGEQYF
TRBJ2-7 - TRBV27 - TGTGCCAGCAGTTTTCGGGGGTCCTACGAGCAGTACTTC CASSFRGSYEQYF
TRBJ1-1 - TRBV27 - TGTGCCAGCAGTATAGGACCGAACACTGAAGCTTTCTTT CASSIGPNTEAFF
TRBJ1-2 TRBD1 TRBV11-3 - TGTGCCAGCAGCTTAAGAGGGGGCCATGGCTACACCTTC CASSLRGGHGYTF
TRBJ1-2 - TRBV5-8 - TGTGCCAGCAGCTTGGCGTCGGTGGGGGGCTATGGCTACACCTTC CASSLASVGGYGYTF
TRBJ1-3 - TRBV6-9 once TGTGCCAGCAGTTACGACGGGGGGCTCACCATATATTTT CASSYDGGLTIYF
TRBJ1-1 TRBD1 TRBV19 - TGTGCCAGTAGTCCCTGGACAGGGCGAGGGGACACTGAAGCTTTCTTT CASSPWTGRGDTEAFF
TRBJ2-7 TRBD1 TRBV7-2 - TGTGCCAGCAGCTTTACAGGGGACGAGCAGTACTTC CASSFTGDEQYF
TRBJ2-7 - TRBV11-2 - TGTGCCAGCAGCTTAGATTGGAGCCACTACGAGCAGTACTTC CASSLDWSHYEQYF
TRBJ1-6 - TRBV11-2 - TGTGCCAGCAGCCCCTTTTTTCGAGGGACCAGGGCCAATAATTCACCCCTCCACTTT CASSPFFRGTRANNSPLHF
TRBJ1-1 - TRBV4-2 - TGTGCCAGCAGCTTGGGCCCCCGGAAAGGTGGCACTGAAGCTTTCTTT CASSLGPRKGGTEAFF
TRBJ1-6 - TRBV19 - TGTGCCAGTAGTACTAACTCGGACGGCAGTTCACCCCTCCACTTT CASSTNSDGSSPLHF
TRBJ1-1 - TRBV7-9 - TGTGCCAGCAGTCTCGGAACCACTGAAGCTTTCTTT CASSLGTTEAFF
TRBJ2-6 - TRBV4-1 - TGCGCCAGCAGCCAAGGCAGCCAGGGTCTTGGGGCCAACGTCCTGACTTTC CASSQGSQGLGANVLTF
TRBJ2-7 TRBD1 TRBV2 large TGTGCCAGCGGGACAGGAGGGGTCTACGAGCAGTACTTC CASGTGGVYEQYF
TRBJ2-2 TRBD1 TRBV11-2 - TGTGCCAGCAGCTTTGGCGGGACAGGACTGACCGGGGAGCTGTTTTTT CASSFGGTGLTGELFF
TRBJ2-6 - TRBV7-3 - TGTGCCAGCAGCTTAATGGGTCCCGGGGCCAACGTCCTGACTTTC CASSLMGPGANVLTF
TRBJ1-2 TRBD1 TRBV7-3 large TGTGCCAGCAGCCTCACAGGGGGGACTGCCTATGGCTACACCTTC CASSLTGGTAYGYTF
TRBJ1-2 TRBD1 TRBV2 - TGTGCCAGCAAGGGGGCACCCAACTATGGCTACACCTTC CASKGAPNYGYTF
TRBJ2-7 - TRBV7-9 - TGTGCCAGCAGCTTAGCGACAGCCTACGAGCAGTACTTC CASSLATAYEQYF
TRBJ1-6 - TRBV6-1 - TGTGCCAGCAGTGAGAGCTCCTATAATTCACCCCTCCACTTT CASSESSYNSPLHF
TRBJ2-7 - TRBV27 - TGTGCCAGCCGGGACTCAAGCTCCTACGAGCAGTACTTC CASRDSSSYEQYF
TRBJ1-1 - TRBV27 - TGTGCCAGTAAAACAGGGTCGGAGTACACTGAAGCTTTCTTT CASKTGSEYTEAFF
TRBJ2-3 - TRBV5-4 - TGTGCCAGCAGCCTGGGAGCCATTTGGGGGTCTTTT CASSLGAIWGSF
TRBJ1-2 TRBD1 TRBV9 once TGTGCCAGCAGCGTACTGCAGGGGGCCGCTAACTATGGCTACACCTTC CASSVLQGAANYGYTF
TRBJ1-2 - TRBV2 once TGTGCCAGCAGGGATCAAACACAGGTTAAATCGTATGGCTACACCTTC CASRDQTQVKSYGYTF
TRBJ2-1 TRBD2 TRBV4-1 - TGCGCCAGCAGCCAAGAACCCCAGCGGGGGGGGGATGAGCAGTTCTTC CASSQEPQRGGDEQFF
TRBJ1-1 - TRBV2 - TGTGCCAGCGAACTGGTACCGGAAAGGAACACTGAAGCTTTCTTT CASELVPERNTEAFF
TRBJ2-1 TRBD2 TRBV13 - TGTGCCAGCAGCTTAGGCGCGGGGGGCCCCTACAATGAGCAGTTCTTC CASSLGAGGPYNEQFF
TRBJ2-1 TRBD2 TRBV11-2 - TGTGCCAGCAGCTTAGCAGCGGGGGGGAGCTCCTACAATGAGCAGTTCTTC CASSLAAGGSSYNEQFF
TRBJ2-7 - TRBV27 - TGTGCCAGCAGTCTCCGGACAGCCTACGAGCAGTACTTC CASSLRTAYEQYF